Listed below are T cell receptor beta chains from one sample, sequenced in a study of T cell responses to AZD1222 COVID-19 vaccine. The method was immunoSEQ multiplex PCR; TCRdb's version includes in-frame clones alone and lacks a portion of them. The repertoire holds about 270,000 clones, with almost 95% as singletons. Sequencing used peripheral blood, obtained 28 days after the second AZD1222 dose. The receptors were gathered from an adult who received the AZD1222 COVID-19 vaccine. CDR3s leave out the opening cysteine and the closing phenylalanine or tryptophan.

V gene	CDR3 length	J gene	CDR3 protein
TRBV2	12	TRBJ2-5	ASSIGQYQETQY
TRBV28	11	TRBJ1-2	ASRLDRPYGYT
TRBV6-5	13	TRBJ1-5	ASSYGTGGNQPQH
TRBV19	16	TRBJ1-2	ASSTHNGAAGANYGYT
TRBV18	11	TRBJ2-7	ASHQSTSYEQY
TRBV18	12	TRBJ1-1	ASSPGRGNTEAF
TRBV4-3	12	TRBJ1-5	ASSQALSNQPQH
TRBV7-9	13	TRBJ1-2	ASHPVDRLNYGYT
TRBV2	12	TRBJ1-5	ASSVHSDGEPQH
TRBV28	12	TRBJ2-2	ASGIQGSTGELF
TRBV6-5	11	TRBJ2-2	ASSPGGTGELF
TRBV7-2	10	TRBJ1-2	ASSLLFYGYT
TRBV20-1	9	TRBJ1-4	SARVSEKLF
TRBV5-8	13	TRBJ1-3	ASSLGPVSGNTIY
TRBV6-5	11	TRBJ2-3	ASLEGGADTQY
TRBV27	10	TRBJ2-7	ASRSWTYEQY
TRBV9	12	TRBJ1-4	ASSTGTGGEKLF
TRBV7-9	14	TRBJ2-2	ASSSGPNINTGELF
TRBV19	13	TRBJ1-2	ASLGRGQGEYGYT
TRBV28	11	TRBJ2-3	ASSLGGADTQY
TRBV19	12	TRBJ1-1	ASNPGTANTEAF
TRBV28	12	TRBJ1-2	ASSLYRGRGGYT
TRBV3-1/TRBV3-2	11	TRBJ1-5	ASSQVDGQPQH
TRBV7-9	11	TRBJ2-7	ASTPSGVGEQY
TRBV6-5	10	TRBJ1-6	ASAPRGSPLH
TRBV3-1/TRBV3-2	9	TRBJ2-1	ASEAGVEQF
TRBV28	12	TRBJ1-5	ASSVPGPNQPQH
TRBV3-1/TRBV3-2	14	TRBJ1-3	ASSHLGGWSGNTIY
TRBV28	13	TRBJ1-3	ASSLSGGTGNTIY
TRBV12-3/TRBV12-4	10	TRBJ2-1	ASSLREGLQF
TRBV2	11	TRBJ1-6	ANRGGVGSPLH
TRBV7-2	12	TRBJ2-1	ASSTRRGGDEQF
TRBV5-1	11	TRBJ1-1	ASSQTTRNEAF